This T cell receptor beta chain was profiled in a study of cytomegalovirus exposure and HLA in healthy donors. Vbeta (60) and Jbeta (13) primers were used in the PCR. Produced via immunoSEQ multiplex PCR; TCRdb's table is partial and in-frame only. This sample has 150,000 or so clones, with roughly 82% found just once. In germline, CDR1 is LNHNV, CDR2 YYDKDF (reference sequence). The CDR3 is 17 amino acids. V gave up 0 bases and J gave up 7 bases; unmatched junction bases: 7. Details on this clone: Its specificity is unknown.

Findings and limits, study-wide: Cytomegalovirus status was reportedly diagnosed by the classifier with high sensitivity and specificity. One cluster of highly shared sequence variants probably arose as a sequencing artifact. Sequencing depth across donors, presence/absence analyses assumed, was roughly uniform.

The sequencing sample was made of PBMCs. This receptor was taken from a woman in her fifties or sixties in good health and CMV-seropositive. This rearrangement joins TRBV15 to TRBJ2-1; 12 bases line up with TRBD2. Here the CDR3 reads CATSRDLAGGPLNEQFF. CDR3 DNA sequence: TGTGCCACCAGCAGAGACCTAGCGGGGGGGCCTTTAAATGAGCAGTTCTTC.